Below are 28 T cell receptor beta chains sequenced from a single sample in a study of CD4 and CD8 cells across lung adenocarcinoma regions. TCRdb reprocessed the PCR reads with MiXCR, giving one entry per CDR3 protein. The sample has about 11,000 distinct CDR3 sequences, approximately 63% seen once; the top ten hold about 88%. Sequenced sample: CD8+ T cells from the margin of a lung tumor. Receptors were obtained from a male donor with lung adenocarcinoma. The CD4 and CD8 labels of this study may be unreliable.

A word on this clonotype: The germline gene is not matched at one end of the junction; a read error may be the cause. The chain recombines TRBV10-2 with TRBJ2-2; D possibly matches TRBD1 or TRBD2 (5 bases each). Germline CDR1 is WSHSY and CDR2 is SAAADI. The CDR3 is made up of 14 amino acids. The DNA for the CDR3 is TGCGCGGGCCGCCAGGGAGTATCCACCGAGGAGCTGTATTTT. Protein: CAGRQGVSTEELYF.

The rearrangement links TRBV12-3 or TRBV12-4 to TRBJ2-2, with D unclear. V was clipped by 3 bases and J by 4 bases, with 9 bases between them. The CDR3 sequence is 14 residues long. The DNA of the CDR3 is TGTGCCAGCAGTTTGTTGGTGGCCACCGGGGAGCTGTTTTTT. Translating it yields CASSLLVATGELFF.

The chain recombines TRBV6-1 with TRBJ2-1; maybe TRBD1 (6 bases). The closer fit of TRBJ2-5 to the DNA end suggests the J call may be wrong. Germline CDR1 reads MNHNS; CDR2 reads SASEGT. The length of the CDR3 is 15 residues. The CDR3 DNA is TGTGCCAGCAGTGAAGCGCCAGGGGCGGGCGAGACCCAGTACTTC. As protein: CASSEAPGAGETQYF.

V usage is TRBV6-1 and J usage is TRBJ2-3; either TRBD1 or TRBD2 may supply D (5 bases each). Trimming left V 6 bases short and J 14 bases short, with 27 bases between. This CDR3 has 15 residues. Germline V gene data show CDR1 as MNHNS and CDR2 as SASEGT. The CDR3 region is CASSGRPDGTEALYF. The CDR3 DNA reads as TGTGCCAGCAGCGGACGGCCGGATGGGACCGAGGCGCTGTATTTT.

This clonotype has only a few counts. V gene TRBV4-2 combines with J gene TRBJ2-3; 10 bases agree with TRBD2. CDR1 is LGHNA and CDR2 is YNFKEQ in the germline V gene. There are 21 residues in the CDR3. V lost 0 bases and J lost 5; bases outside the gene matches: 20. CDR3 residues: CASSQDPGPTRLAGAGDTQYF. The CDR3 region has the DNA TGTGCCAGCAGCCAAGATCCAGGCCCGACCAGGCTAGCGGGAGCGGGAGATACGCAGTATTTT.

This clonotype was observed at least ten times. The rearrangement uses TRBV6-1 and TRBJ2-1; TRBD2 is a possible D gene (6 bases). This CDR3 has 13 amino acids. The V end lost 1 base, the J end lost 13 bases, and 14 bases lay between the germline ends. Germline V gene sequence: CDR1 MNHNS, CDR2 SASEGT. The CDR3 region has the DNA TGTGCCAGCAGTGAAGGTTGGTCCGCGGGACAGTTCTTC. Translation: CASSEGWSAGQFF.

The chain joins TRBV6-1 to TRBJ1-5; D unresolved. Germline V gene lookup returns CDR1 MNHNS and CDR2 SASEGT. The V gene lost 6 bases and the J gene lost 2 bases, with 8 bases spanning the gap. The CDR3 spans 13 residues. Here the CDR3 reads CASSPSGNQPQHF. The CDR3 DNA follows: TGTGCCAGCAGCCCCTCGGGCAATCAGCCCCAGCATTTT.

The rearrangement links TRBV6-5 to TRBJ2-3; possibly TRBD2 for D (6 bases). V was trimmed by 3 bases and J by 0 bases, leaving 16 bases between them. CDR3 length: 17 residues. Germline loops: CDR1 MNHEY, CDR2 SVGAGI. CDR3 sequence (DNA): TGTGCCAGCAGTTATCGAGACGGGGGACCTAGCACAGATACGCAGTATTTT. Amino acid sequence: CASSYRDGGPSTDTQYF.

The chain carries TRBV6-1 and TRBJ2-7; a weak D match, TRBD1 (5 bases). CDR1 MNHNS and CDR2 SASEGT come from the germline V gene. The CDR3 contains 15 residues. V lost 2 bases, J lost 0 bases, and 11 bases lay in between. In nucleotides, the CDR3 is TGTGCCAGCAGTGAACTCCCAGGGAACTCCTACGAGCAGTACTTC. It encodes CASSELPGNSYEQYF.

The table lists this clonotype with many counts. V and J are TRBV14 and TRBJ2-2, with a tentative D call TRBD2 (6 bases). The V gene lost 4 bases and the J gene lost 5 bases, with 14 bases spanning the gap. The CDR3 is 15 amino acids. Germline CDR1 SGHDN, CDR2 FVKESK. Written as DNA, the CDR3 is TGTGCCAGCAGCCCGGAAAGGAGCGGGACCGGGGAGCTGTTTTTT. Residues: CASSPERSGTGELFF.

This chain connects TRBV27 to TRBJ2-4; the D call may be TRBD1 or TRBD2 (6 bases each). The CDR3 is 15 amino acids. Germline V gene data show CDR1 as MNHEY and CDR2 as SMNVEV (reference sequence). With 11 bases removed from V and 12 bases from J, the gap between germline ends came to 29 bases. CDR3 loop: CAGGLGGGAQDTQYF. In DNA, the CDR3 is TGTGCCGGGGGGCTGGGGGGCGGTGCACAAGACACTCAGTACTTC.

The chain couples TRBV28 to TRBJ1-6; possible D gene TRBD1, 6 bases. Between the trimmed V and J ends, which lost 5 bases and 10 bases, there was a span of 15 bases. The CDR3 has 14 residues. Germline CDR1 is MDHEN and CDR2 is SYDVKM. DNA for the CDR3: TGTGCCAGCAGTCTCGGACAGAGGAGGTCACCCCTCCACTTT. Amino acid sequence: CASSLGQRRSPLHF. The entire variable domain, with the rest obtained from reference TRBV28 and TRBJ1-6, is as follows: DVKVTQSSRYLVKRTGEKVFLECVQDMDHENMFWYRQDPGLGLRLIYFSYDVKMKEKGDIPEGYSVSREKKERFSLILESASTNQTSMYLCASSLGQRRSPLHFGNGTRLTVT.

The V call is TRBV6-1, the J call TRBJ2-3; tentatively, D is TRBD1 or TRBD2 (6 bases each). The closer fit of TRBJ2-7 to the DNA end suggests the J call may be wrong. Germline loops: CDR1 MNHNS, CDR2 SASEGT. The CDR3 has 16 amino acids. The CDR3 region is CASRDAGLGAGDTQYF. In DNA form, the CDR3 reads TGTGCCAGCCGCGACGCGGGGCTGGGGGCCGGGGATACGCAGTACTTC.

This clonotype was detected a few times. This chain links TRBV6-1 with TRBJ2-4, with 11 positions matching TRBD2. The V gene's germline CDR1 is MNHNS and CDR2 SASEGT. The CDR3 spans 14 residues. After removal of 6 bases from V and 7 bases from J, the junction contained 5 bases not matched to a gene. The CDR3 nucleotides are TGTGCCAGCAGCGTAGCGGGGGGGAATAACATTCAGTACTTC. Translating gives CASSVAGGNNIQYF.

This clonotype was picked up a small number of times. V and J are TRBV6-1 and TRBJ2-5; 7 bases are a match to TRBD1. The J segment lost 1 base and the V segment lost 0 bases, leaving 14 bases of the junction unmatched. Germline values: CDR1 MNHNS, CDR2 SASEGT. CDR3 length: 19 residues. The chain's CDR3 is CASSEARGNRGLAQETQYF. The CDR3 nucleotides read TGTGCCAGCAGTGAAGCGCGAGGTAACAGGGGCCTAGCCCAAGAGACCCAGTACTTC.

V gene TRBV6-1 combines with J gene TRBJ2-3; D tentatively reads TRBD1 or TRBD2 (6 bases each). There are 17 residues in the CDR3. The V gene lost 2 bases and the J gene lost 11 bases, with 26 bases spanning the gap. Per germline, CDR1 MNHNS and CDR2 SASEGT. CDR3 region: CASSERPNRGRYNEQYF. The CDR3 nucleotides read TGTGCCAGCAGTGAACGACCAAATCGGGGGCGCTACAATGAGCAGTATTTT.

The genes are TRBV7-2 and TRBJ1-4; D may be TRBD1 (6 bases). This CDR3 is 13 amino acids long. The germline V gene has CDR1 SGHTA and CDR2 FQGNSA. The V gene lost 5 bases and the J gene lost 8 bases, with 12 bases spanning the gap. CDR3 in amino acids: CASSTQGREKLFF. For the CDR3, the DNA is TGTGCCAGCAGCACACAGGGTCGCGAAAAACTGTTTTTT.

The chain carries TRBV10-3 and TRBJ2-5; unclear D gene. The DNA end is a closer match to TRBJ2-1, so the J assignment may be wrong. Germline CDR1 reads ENHRY; CDR2 reads SYGVKD. The CDR3 is 14 residues long. The CDR3 nucleotides read TGTGCCATCAGTGAGTCTGGGGTGGCGAATGAGCAGTTCTTC. Its protein product is CAISESGVANEQFF.

This clonotype has a handful of counts. V and J are TRBV6-1 and TRBJ2-3; 9 positions agree with TRBD2. The CDR3 contains 14 residues. The junction had 5 bases not matched to a gene; V was cut back by 4 bases and J by 6 bases. CDR1 and CDR2 from the germline V gene are MNHNS and SASEGT. DNA for the CDR3: TGTGCCAGCAGTGCGAGCGGGAGGTCGGATACGCAGTATTTT. Encoded protein: CASSASGRSDTQYF.

Of note for this clonotype: Germline and junction disagree at one end, which may indicate a read error. The chain employs TRBV7-2 and TRBJ2-3, with TRBD2 as a possible D gene (5 bases). The germline V gene encodes CDR1 SGHTA and CDR2 FQGNSA. This CDR3 comprises 16 residues. As DNA, the CDR3 is TGTGCCAGCGGCTTAGACCAGACTATGGGCACAGATGAGCAGTATTTT. This translates into CASGLDQTMGTDEQYF. The variable domain in full, with the rest retrieved from reference TRBV7-2 and TRBJ2-3, is GAGVSQSPSNKVTEKGKDVELRCDPISGHTALYWYRQSLGQGLEFLIYFQGNSAPDKSGLPSDRFSAERTGGSVSTLTIQRTQQEDSAVYLCASGLDQTMGTDEQYFGPGTRLTVL.

The chain joins TRBV6-1 to TRBJ2-1, with 8 bases aligning to TRBD2. The better agreement between TRBJ2-5 and the DNA end casts doubt on the J call. The germline V gene has CDR1 MNHNS and CDR2 SASEGT. The CDR3 is made up of 16 amino acids. This chain's CDR3 is CASSPPERGLQETQYF. Written as DNA, the CDR3 is TGTGCCAGCAGTCCTCCCGAGCGGGGGCTCCAAGAGACCCAGTACTTC.

V is TRBV7-2 and J is TRBJ2-5; TRBD2 matches at 7 bases. Near its end, the DNA agrees better with TRBJ2-7, so the J call may be wrong. This CDR3 has 14 amino acids. Germline loops: CDR1 SGHTA, CDR2 FQGNSA. CDR3 nucleotide sequence: TGTGCCAGCAGCTTAGATCCTAGCGGCTACGAGCAGTACTTC. Protein: CASSLDPSGYEQYF.

This chain connects TRBV6-1 to TRBJ2-4, with a tentative D call TRBD1 (5 bases). The CDR3 covers 16 residues. CDR1 is MNHNS, CDR2 SASEGT, per germline. The V and J ends lost 0 bases and 13 bases respectively, with 22 bases between them. The CDR3 bases are TGTGCCAGCAGTGAAGCGGGGCCAGGAGCCAGAAATACGCAGTACTTC. Encoded protein: CASSEAGPGARNTQYF.

This clonotype has a count of ten or more. This chain joins TRBV5-1 and TRBJ2-5, with 8 bases lining up with TRBD1. Unmatched junction bases numbered 9, after V lost 7 bases and J lost 4 bases. Germline V gives CDR1 SGHRS, CDR2 YFSETQ. This CDR3 region has 14 residues. The CDR3 DNA sequence: TGCGCCAGCGGAACATCAGGGGGCTCAGAGACCCAGTACTTC. Encoded protein: CASGTSGGSETQYF.

The V call is TRBV6-4, the J call TRBJ2-3; tentatively, D is TRBD1 (5 bases). CDR3 length equals 14 residues. The germline V gene encodes CDR1 MRHNA and CDR2 SNTAGT. The V end lost 3 bases, the J end lost 2 bases, and 9 bases lay between the germline ends. The CDR3 spells CASSEQGFTDTQYF. The CDR3 nucleotides read TGTGCCAGCAGTGAGCAGGGATTCACAGATACGCAGTATTTT.

The chain couples TRBV7-2 to TRBJ2-5; no firm D call. With the DNA end fitting TRBJ2-1 better, the J assignment may be wrong. Germline-derived CDR1 and CDR2 are SGHTA and FQGNSA. The CDR3 extends over 15 amino acids. The CDR3 reads CASSHAAAVQETQFF. The DNA for the CDR3 is TGTGCCAGCAGCCATGCCGCGGCAGTCCAAGAGACCCAGTTCTTC.

As for this clonotype: One base away lies a much larger clone, so this may be a sequencing read error. Here the CDR3 omits its conserved ending phenylalanine or tryptophan, so a read error is the likely source. The chain has TRBV10-1 and TRBJ2-5, with 7 bases aligning to TRBD2. With the DNA end fitting TRBJ2-7 better, the J assignment may be wrong. Germline assignment: CDR1 WNHNN and CDR2 SYGVQD (reference sequence). This CDR3 is built from 13 residues. This CDR3 is CASGRGLLLEQYL. The DNA of the CDR3 is TGCGCCAGCGGGAGGGGCTTGCTACTCGAGCAGTACTTA.

This clonotype has just a few counts. The V and J genes are TRBV6-1 and TRBJ2-1; TRBD2 aligns across 10 bases. CDR3 size: 16 residues. Germline V gene data show CDR1 as MNHNS and CDR2 as SASEGT. After removal of 6 bases from V and 7 bases from J, the junction contained 12 bases not matched to a gene. The CDR3 DNA reads as TGTGCCAGCAGAGAGACGAGCGGGAGGGCCTTAAATGAGCAGTTCTTC. As protein: CASRETSGRALNEQFF.